The 32 T cell receptor beta chains in this list originate from one sample, sequenced in a study of neoadjuvant anti-PD-1 for oral cavity cancer. Clones were sequenced by immunoSEQ multiplex PCR, and TCRdb holds only the in-frame ones, with some missing. The sample holds about 15,000 clones, 40% seen once. The sample's time point: after neoadjuvant nivolumab, at surgical resection. Sample: tumor tissue, taken after nivolumab (anti-PD-1) treatment. The receptors shown here come from a person between 40 and 79 years old with oral cavity squamous cell carcinoma.

The chain has TRBV5-4 and TRBJ1-2, with 12 bases aligning to TRBD1. The CDR3 loop spans 18 amino acids. Germline V gene lookup returns CDR1 SGHNT and CDR2 YYREEE (reference sequence). The junction had 13 bases not matched to a gene; V was cut back by 0 bases and J by 7 bases. The CDR3 coding sequence is TGTGCCAGCAGCTTGGTTGGGACAGGGGGCCCCCCTCCGGGTGGCTACACCTTC. It yields the protein CASSLVGTGGPPPGGYTF.

V gene TRBV6-5 combines with J gene TRBJ2-5, with 7 positions matching TRBD2. The V gene's germline CDR1 is MNHEY and CDR2 SVGAGI. The V and J ends lost 2 bases and 7 bases, in that order; junction bases with no gene match: 10. The CDR3 is 15 amino acids. CDR3: CASSYVRGTEATQYF. The CDR3 DNA follows: TGTGCCAGCAGTTACGTGCGGGGGACTGAGGCGACCCAGTACTTC.

This clone has a handful of counts. V and J are TRBV19 and TRBJ1-2; 8 positions agree with TRBD1. The germline V gene has CDR1 LNHDA and CDR2 SQIVND (reference sequence). This CDR3 has 18 amino acids. J was trimmed by 2 bases and V by 0 bases; bases with no gene match: 11. The CDR3 sequence is CASSIDPTGVPPNYGYTF. The CDR3 bases are TGTGCCAGTAGTATAGATCCGACAGGGGTCCCTCCCAACTATGGCTACACCTTC.

This clone occurred a few times. This sequence joins TRBV7-3 and TRBJ2-2, with D tentatively TRBD1 (5 bases). CDR1 and CDR2 from the germline V gene are SGHTA and FQGTGA. V was shortened by 0 bases and J by 0 bases, with 11 bases between the two germline ends. The CDR3 runs to 17 residues. DNA of the CDR3: TGTGCCAGCAGCTTAACTGCCCCGACAGCGAACACCGGGGAGCTGTTTTTT. Its translation: CASSLTAPTANTGELFF.

This sequence joins TRBV19 and TRBJ2-3, with 7 nucleotides matching TRBD2. V shed 5 bases and J 2 bases; nucleotides not matched to a gene: 4. The CDR3 is 14 amino acids. Germline V CDR1 and CDR2: LNHDA, SQIVND (reference sequence). The DNA for the CDR3 is TGTGCCAGTAGTGAGGGACTATACACAGATACGCAGTATTTT. This gives the protein CASSEGLYTDTQYF.

This clone was counted between two and nine times. This chain connects TRBV6-1 to TRBJ1-2; 10 bases map to TRBD1. CDR1 and CDR2 from the germline V gene are MNHNS and SASEGT. J gave up 8 bases and V 2 bases, and 5 bases lay outside the gene matches. The CDR3 consists of 14 residues. CDR3 nucleotides: TGTGCCAGCAGTGAACCTTGGACAGGGGGAGGCTACACCTTC. As protein: CASSEPWTGGGYTF.

J is TRBJ1-5 and V is TRBV6-5; 11 nucleotides match TRBD1. J lost 6 bases, V lost 4 bases, and 8 bases had no gene match. Looked up from germline, CDR1 is MNHEY and CDR2 is SVGAGI. This CDR3 is 16 amino acids long. The CDR3 DNA follows: TGTGCCAGCAGTTCCGACGGACAGGGGGCTTTTCAGCCCCAGCATTTT. It translates to CASSSDGQGAFQPQHF.

This clone was counted only a few times. The chain is built from TRBV7-3 and TRBJ2-1, with 9 nucleotides matching TRBD2. The germline gives CDR1 SGHTA, CDR2 FQGTGA. V lost 0 bases, J lost 0 bases, and 6 bases stayed unmatched. The CDR3 totals 18 residues. The CDR3 here is CASSLTSGGPSSYNEQFF. DNA for the CDR3: TGTGCCAGCAGCTTAACTAGCGGGGGCCCGAGCTCCTACAATGAGCAGTTCTTC.

The CDR3 loop reads CASSLIAGSSGNTIYF. DNA for the CDR3: TGTGCCAGCAGCTTAATCGCAGGGAGCTCTGGAAACACCATATATTTT. The chain recombines TRBV7-6 with TRBJ1-3; D may be TRBD1 (5 bases). Germline CDR1 is SGHVS and CDR2 is FNYEAQ. V dropped 2 bases and J dropped 0 bases, with 11 bases sitting between them. This CDR3 spans 16 amino acids.

The chain employs TRBV20-1 and TRBJ2-7; possibly TRBD2 for D (5 bases). The germline gives CDR1 DFQATT, CDR2 SNEGSKA (reference sequence). Trimming left V 5 bases short and J 7 bases short, with 12 bases between. CDR3 length equals 11 residues. The CDR3 sequence: CSALGVQEQYF. The CDR3 nucleotides are TGCAGTGCTCTCGGGGTCCAAGAGCAGTACTTC.

This clone was seen only a few times. The chain couples TRBV29-1 to TRBJ2-7, with D perhaps matching TRBD1 (5 bases). Trimming stripped 2 bases from V and 5 bases from J, with 16 bases between. The CDR3 contains 14 residues. Per the germline V gene, CDR1 is SQVTM and CDR2 is ANQGSEA. CDR3 coding DNA: TGCAGCGTTGAATGGGCTGACAGTTGGGACGAGCAGTACTTC. This encodes CSVEWADSWDEQYF.

The chain recombines TRBV7-9 with TRBJ2-7; D might be TRBD2 (7 bases). V was pared by 6 bases and J by 3 bases, with 18 bases between. Germline V gene sequence: CDR1 SEHNR, CDR2 FQNEAQ (reference sequence). CDR3 length equals 15 residues. The CDR3 coding sequence is TGTGCCAGCAGTTGGCTTCGGGGGGCAGTCTACGAGCAGTACTTC. Encoded protein: CASSWLRGAVYEQYF.

This clone was counted between two and nine times. The CDR3 region has the DNA TGTGCCAGCGGTGGAACCGGTGGGACAGGGATGAATCAGCCCCAGCATTTT. This encodes CASGGTGGTGMNQPQHF. The gene calls are TRBV6-1 and TRBJ1-5; TRBD1 matches at 9 bases. The CDR3 extends over 17 amino acids. The V segment lost 8 bases and the J segment 4 bases; nucleotides outside the gene matches: 15. CDR1 and CDR2 (germline): MNHNS, SASEGT.

The V and J genes are TRBV10-3 and TRBJ2-7; maybe TRBD2 (7 bases). The CDR3 runs 17 residues. Germline CDR1 ENHRY, CDR2 SYGVKD. The V and J ends lost 2 bases and 0 bases respectively, with 17 bases between them. The CDR3 DNA reads as TGTGCCATCAGTGAGGGGAGGGGGGAACGCTCCTCCTACGAGCAGTACTTC. It yields the protein CAISEGRGERSSYEQYF.

V is TRBV6-5 and J is TRBJ2-7; 12 bases agree with TRBD2. The trim removed 5 bases at V and 5 bases at J, leaving 7 bases unmatched. The CDR3 has 15 amino acids. The germline V gene encodes CDR1 MNHEY and CDR2 SVGAGI. The DNA for the CDR3 is TGTGCCAGCAGTCGACAGACTAGCGGGGGAGACGAGCAGTACTTC. This encodes CASSRQTSGGDEQYF.

CDR3 protein: CASSIRGGDTDTQYF. The CDR3 DNA sequence: TGTGCCAGTAGTATTCGAGGGGGTGACACAGATACGCAGTATTTT. The gene calls are TRBV19 and TRBJ2-3, with D perhaps TRBD1 (6 bases). The V gene's germline CDR1 is LNHDA and CDR2 SQIVND (reference sequence). The CDR3 runs to 15 residues. V lost 3 bases and J lost 2, with 12 bases in between. Full variable domain (missing parts from reference TRBV19 and TRBJ2-3): DGGITQSPKYLFRKEGQNVTLSCEQNLNHDAMYWYRQDPGQGLRLIYYSQIVNDFQKGDIAEGYSVSREKKESFPLTVTSAQKNPTAFYLCASSIRGGDTDTQYFGPGTRLTVL.

CDR3 sequence (DNA): TGTGCCAGCTCACCGGGGCTCGGCATTTACGAGCAGTACTTC. It codes for CASSPGLGIYEQYF. The chain couples TRBV18 to TRBJ2-7, with D tentatively TRBD1 (5 bases). CDR1 is KGHSH, CDR2 LQKENI, per germline. This CDR3 contains 14 residues. The V gene lost 3 bases and the J gene lost 4 bases, with 13 bases spanning the gap.

This clone was seen a few times. This chain uses TRBV29-1 with TRBJ1-1, with D tentatively TRBD1 (6 bases). Germline-derived CDR1 and CDR2 are SQVTM and ANQGSEA. This CDR3 comprises 12 residues. V was shortened by 6 bases and J by 3 bases, with 11 bases between the two germline ends. CDR3 in DNA: TGCAGCGTCTCACACAGGGACACTGAAGCTTTCTTT. It encodes CSVSHRDTEAFF.

The V and J genes are TRBV9 and TRBJ2-7; D not resolved. The CDR3 length is 14 residues. Trimming cost V 0 bases and J 4 bases, with 11 bases left between them. Germline values: CDR1 SGDLS, CDR2 YYNGEE. CDR3 sequence (DNA): TGTGCCAGCAGCGTAGAAGGCGGACCTTACGAGCAGTACTTC. Translated, it gives CASSVEGGPYEQYF. The complete variable domain, with remaining parts taken from reference TRBV9 and TRBJ2-7, reads DSGVTQTPKHLITATGQRVTLRCSPRSGDLSVYWYQQSLDQGLQFLIQYYNGEERAKGNILERFSAQQFPDLHSELNLSSLELGDSALYFCASSVEGGPYEQYFGPGTRLTVT.

A few counts support this clone. The rearrangement uses TRBV28 and TRBJ2-1, with TRBD1 matching over 10 bases. The V segment lost 3 bases and the J segment 10 bases; nucleotides outside the gene matches: 3. The CDR3 loop spans 13 amino acids. Germline values: CDR1 MDHEN, CDR2 SYDVKM. The CDR3: CASSLPGQGEQFF. The CDR3 DNA follows: TGTGCCAGCAGTTTGCCGGGACAGGGGGAGCAGTTCTTC.

This chain joins TRBV29-1 and TRBJ2-3, with TRBD1 matching over 10 bases. In germline, CDR1 is SQVTM, CDR2 ANQGSEA. The V and J ends lost 4 bases and 1 base, in that order; junction bases with no gene match: 5. The CDR3 is 15 amino acids. The CDR3 region is CSVGYGTGGTDTQYF. The CDR3 DNA reads TGCAGCGTTGGTTATGGGACAGGGGGCACAGATACGCAGTATTTT.

V usage is TRBV5-5 and J usage is TRBJ1-1; D unresolved. The CDR3 is made up of 13 amino acids. V lost 0 bases and J 1 base, leaving 4 bases between the germline ends. Germline CDR1 SGHKS, CDR2 YYEKEE (reference sequence). The CDR3 nucleotides are TGTGCCAGCAGCTTGGGGAGGAACACTGAAGCTTTCTTT. Encoded protein: CASSLGRNTEAFF.

In this sample, this clone turned up a few times. This chain connects TRBV6-6 to TRBJ1-5, with D possibly being TRBD1 (5 bases). CDR1 and CDR2 from the germline V gene are MNHNY and SVGAGI (reference sequence). CDR3 length: 13 amino acids. Trimming cost V 5 bases and J 6 bases, with 11 bases left between them. The CDR3 loop is CASSLQASQPQHF. The CDR3 coding sequence is TGTGCCAGCAGTCTACAGGCCAGTCAGCCCCAGCATTTT.

The genes are TRBV2 and TRBJ1-5; 10 positions match TRBD1. Germline CDR1 and CDR2: SNHLY and FYNNEI. The CDR3 has 14 amino acids. With V trimmed by 5 bases and J by 5 bases, 3 bases remained unmatched. The DNA of the CDR3 is TGTGCCAGCAGTAGACAGGGGGCCTATCAGCCCCAGCATTTT. Its protein is CASSRQGAYQPQHF. The entire variable domain, with the rest obtained from reference TRBV2 and TRBJ1-5, is as follows: EPEVTQTPSHQVTQMGQEVILRCVPISNHLYFYWYRQILGQKVEFLVSFYNNEISEKSEIFDDQFSVERPDGSNFTLKIRSTKLEDSAMYFCASSRQGAYQPQHFGDGTRLSIL.

A few counts support this clone. CDR3 nucleotide sequence: TGTGCCAGTAGGGCCGGCGGGGGGTTCTCCTACGAGCAGTACTTC. Translated, it gives CASRAGGGFSYEQYF. J is TRBJ2-7 and V is TRBV19; 8 bases align to TRBD2. There are 15 residues in the CDR3. Germline values: CDR1 LNHDA, CDR2 SQIVND (reference sequence). V lost 6 bases, J lost 0 bases, and 7 bases stayed unmatched.

V gene TRBV19 combines with J gene TRBJ1-2; the D is unclear. Germline loops: CDR1 LNHDA, CDR2 SQIVND (reference sequence). The CDR3 runs to 11 residues. Trimming removed 6 bases at V and 8 bases at J, with 10 bases between. The CDR3 nucleotides are TGTGCCAGTAGGACCGGATGGGGCTACACCTTC. It is translated as CASRTGWGYTF.

This rearrangement joins TRBV9 to TRBJ2-5; 11 bases are shared with TRBD2. V was pared by 1 base and J by 4 bases, with 12 bases of the junction left unmatched. The CDR3 has 18 amino acids. Germline V CDR1 and CDR2: SGDLS, YYNGEE. CDR3 DNA sequence: TGTGCCAGCAGCGTACGTCCCGGACTAGCGGGTTTCGTAGAGACCCAGTACTTC. This codes for CASSVRPGLAGFVETQYF.

This clone was picked up a small number of times. V is TRBV10-3 and J is TRBJ1-1; D gene unclear. Germline CDR1 is ENHRY and CDR2 is SYGVKD. The V and J ends lost 2 bases and 8 bases respectively, with 12 bases between them. This CDR3 has 13 amino acids. CDR3 residues: CAISENLGNEAFF. The CDR3 DNA reads as TGTGCCATCAGTGAGAATTTGGGCAACGAAGCTTTCTTT.

This clone was found a few times. The chain recombines TRBV7-8 with TRBJ1-5, with D possibly being TRBD1 (5 bases). V was trimmed by 1 base and J by 1 base, leaving 14 bases between them. Germline values: CDR1 SGHVS, CDR2 FQNEAQ. CDR3 length: 17 amino acids. DNA of the CDR3: TGTGCCAGCAGCTTAGGTTTATGGACACTCAGCAATCAGCCCCAGCATTTT. Protein product: CASSLGLWTLSNQPQHF.

V usage is TRBV7-9 and J usage is TRBJ1-5, with a weak D call TRBD1 (6 bases). Trimming took 1 base from V and 0 from J, leaving 13 bases between them. Germline V lookup: CDR1 SEHNR, CDR2 FQNEAQ (reference sequence). CDR3 size: 17 residues. The CDR3 reads CASSLVAGDDSNQPQHF. In DNA form, the CDR3 reads TGTGCCAGCAGCTTAGTTGCAGGGGATGATAGCAATCAGCCCCAGCATTTT.

V gene TRBV5-4 combines with J gene TRBJ2-3, with 10 bases lining up with TRBD2. The length of the CDR3 is 16 residues. J gave up 2 bases and V 1 base, and 4 bases lay outside the gene matches. Germline-derived CDR1 and CDR2 are SGHNT and YYREEE (reference sequence). DNA of the CDR3: TGTGCCAGCAGCTTGTTTAGCGGGGGGTCCACAGATACGCAGTATTTT. It codes for CASSLFSGGSTDTQYF.

This chain links TRBV5-1 with TRBJ1-2; possibly TRBD1 for D (6 bases). The germline V and J ends were trimmed by 0 bases and 4 bases, with 13 bases remaining between them. The CDR3 contains 15 residues. The germline gives CDR1 SGHRS, CDR2 YFSETQ. CDR3 nucleotide sequence: TGCGCCAGCAGCTTGGCAGACGGACAGACCTATGGCTACACCTTC. It specifies CASSLADGQTYGYTF. The variable domain in full, completed from reference TRBV5-1 and TRBJ1-2, reads KAGVTQTPRYLIKTRGQQVTLSCSPISGHRSVSWYQQTPGQGLQFLFEYFSETQRNKGNFPGRFSGRQFSNSRSEMNVSTLELGDSALYLCASSLADGQTYGYTFGSGTRLTVV.